Listed here is a single T cell receptor (beta chain). Per the authors' pipeline: By means of reference gene primer amplification, nucleated cell counts were estimated. Assay used: immunoSEQ multiplex PCR; TCRdb lists only in-frame clones, some missing. V and J calls and clone size are given by that table; D and trimming were obtained from the DNA. The sample carries tens of thousands of clones, around nine tenths recorded once. The data are from a study of blood T cell repertoires in COVID-19. Study at large: Acute and convalescent COVID-19 samples came from the United States, Italy and Spain. T cells, B-cell-depleted T cells, or PBMCs provided the cDNA or gDNA that served as material.

Germline CDR1 is DFQATT and CDR2 is SNEGSKA (reference sequence). There are 11 residues in the CDR3. V lost 0 bases, J lost 4 bases, and 4 bases lay in between. This receptor was obtained from a man in his 60s with acute or convalescent COVID-19. Input material: peripheral blood. The chain employs TRBV20-1 and TRBJ2-7; D is undetermined. CDR3 DNA: TGCAGTGCTAGAGAGACTTACGAGCAGTACTTC. It encodes CSARETYEQYF.